This TCR beta chain was sequenced in a study of vaccination effects on CD4 cells after COVID-19. Background on the study: Samples gathered post-vaccine arrived a median of 72 days past the second dose.

The CDR3 is 14 residues long. The V and J ends lost 0 bases and 3 bases respectively, with 8 bases between them. Germline loops: CDR1 MDHEN, CDR2 SYDVKM. Study-wide results and limits: Few convalescent patients, and no early post-infection timepoints, were available to the study. Whether induced by infection or by vaccine, clones showed marked clonal contraction late after vaccination. The vaccine-induced clones of healthy vaccinees included only 1 of 255 that cross-reacted with common cold coronaviruses.

The repertoire was sequenced with immunoSEQ multiplex PCR; TCRdb's copy has only in-frame clones and lacks some. Altogether approximately 78,000 clones are present, over 70% being singletons, with the ten largest covering more than 1%. Within the ViraFEST assay, antigen-specific CD4+ T cells underwent expansion with viral peptide pools prior to sequencing. Around day 10 of culture, CD4+ T cells were separated out. The cohort was immunized with two doses of either the BNT162b2 or mRNA-1273 vaccine. As to this clone: No antigen is known for it.

The starting material was CD4+ T cells from PBMCs cultured with HCoV-229E spike peptides, obtained after COVID-19 vaccination. The V and J genes are TRBV28 and TRBJ1-1; no firm D call. The origin of this receptor is a human donor who received a COVID-19 vaccine. The CDR3 coding sequence is TGTGCCAGCAGTTTATGGTCCCTGGACACTGAAGCTTTCTTT. Translation: CASSLWSLDTEAFF.